This is a list of T cell receptor beta chains from one sample in a study of blood T cell repertoires in COVID-19. Libraries were prepared by immunoSEQ multiplex PCR; TCRdb keeps only in-frame clonotypes and omits some of them. The sample holds hundreds of thousands of clones, around nine tenths seen once. Source material: PBMCs or T cells enriched from blood (not recorded which). The receptors were sampled from a woman in her forties or fifties who had recovered from COVID-19. Each CDR3 is given with its conserved first and last residue. D genes are given only for firm matches. Only part of the rows carry a size: once, few, many, or a class if the clone is expanded.

J: TRBJ2-3
D: TRBD2
V: TRBV3-1/TRBV3-2
size: NA
CDR3: CASSLFTSSGSTDTQYF

J: TRBJ2-5
D: NA
V: TRBV5-6
size: NA
CDR3: CASSSSTGQETQYF

J: TRBJ2-7
D: NA
V: TRBV30
size: NA
CDR3: CAWASGTDYEQYF

J: TRBJ2-3
D: NA
V: TRBV5-1
size: NA
CDR3: CASSGGSGRSTDTQYF

J: TRBJ1-1
D: TRBD1
V: TRBV29-1
size: NA
CDR3: CSVEGETGSVNTEAFF

J: TRBJ2-5
D: NA
V: TRBV7-3
size: once
CDR3: CASSPGGLVYETQYF

J: TRBJ1-1
D: NA
V: TRBV7-3
size: NA
CDR3: CASSSVVDTEAFF

J: TRBJ2-1
D: NA
V: TRBV7-2
size: NA
CDR3: CASSLYQGKYNEQFF

J: TRBJ2-3
D: TRBD2
V: TRBV7-3
size: NA
CDR3: CASSLDSGLAGVGDTQYF

J: TRBJ2-1
D: NA
V: TRBV6-2/TRBV6-3
size: NA
CDR3: CASSSGDSGEQFF

J: TRBJ2-1
D: TRBD2
V: TRBV30
size: NA
CDR3: CAWSSGNYNEQFF

J: TRBJ1-3
D: NA
V: TRBV28
size: NA
CDR3: CASTAVVGAAISSGNTIYF

J: TRBJ2-7
D: NA
V: TRBV2
size: NA
CDR3: CASSEARTAGYEQYF

J: TRBJ2-3
D: NA
V: TRBV27
size: NA
CDR3: CASSPAGTPSSTDTQYF

J: TRBJ2-7
D: NA
V: TRBV7-9
size: NA
CDR3: CASSVPPSFEQYF

J: TRBJ1-5
D: NA
V: TRBV19
size: NA
CDR3: CASSSPIGRGLTPQHF

J: TRBJ2-1
D: TRBD1
V: TRBV6-5
size: NA
CDR3: CASSWDRRNEQFF

J: TRBJ1-2
D: TRBD1
V: TRBV18
size: once
CDR3: CASSTQTGGGYGYTF

J: TRBJ2-1
D: TRBD2
V: TRBV7-9
size: NA
CDR3: CASSSRTSGRPPYYNEQFF

J: TRBJ1-5
D: NA
V: TRBV19
size: NA
CDR3: CASSIGQGQDQPQHF

J: TRBJ1-1
D: NA
V: TRBV5-4
size: NA
CDR3: CASSARALNTEAFF

J: TRBJ2-7
D: NA
V: TRBV4-2
size: NA
CDR3: CASSPLGQPTNEQYF

J: TRBJ2-6
D: TRBD2
V: TRBV24-1
size: NA
CDR3: CATSEQARGRTSGKSSGANVLTF

J: TRBJ1-1
D: NA
V: TRBV11-2
size: once
CDR3: CASSLSTGIGAEAFF

J: TRBJ2-5
D: TRBD2
V: TRBV15
size: NA
CDR3: CATSRPLAGAETQYF

J: TRBJ1-1
D: NA
V: TRBV28
size: NA
CDR3: CASSLLTGTYEAFF

J: TRBJ1-2
D: TRBD1
V: TRBV7-3
size: NA
CDR3: CASSYEGGESYGYTF

J: TRBJ2-7
D: TRBD2
V: TRBV3-1/TRBV3-2
size: NA
CDR3: CASSNLAGAAYEQYF

J: TRBJ1-3
D: TRBD1
V: TRBV10-3
size: NA
CDR3: CAISATGEIGNTIYF

J: TRBJ2-3
D: NA
V: TRBV5-6
size: NA
CDR3: CASSLGPTSSGTDTQYF

J: TRBJ1-3
D: NA
V: TRBV11-2
size: NA
CDR3: CASSPYLPGAAGNTIYF

J: TRBJ2-3
D: NA
V: TRBV19
size: NA
CDR3: CASSMGPDTQYF

J: TRBJ2-7
D: NA
V: TRBV4-1
size: NA
CDR3: CASSQAGYPSSYEQYF

J: TRBJ2-7
D: TRBD2
V: TRBV19
size: NA
CDR3: CASSPAGGIYEQYF

J: TRBJ2-7
D: NA
V: TRBV7-3
size: NA
CDR3: CASSLRRGYEQYF

J: TRBJ2-2
D: TRBD2
V: TRBV2
size: NA
CDR3: CASRGLASTGELFF